Detailed here is one T cell receptor (beta chain). V lost 3 bases and J lost 4, with 8 bases in between. CDR3 length: 13 amino acids. The germline V gene has CDR1 SGDLS and CDR2 YYNGEE. The data were obtained in a study of technical replicates of blood from four donors. Produced via immunoSEQ multiplex PCR; TCRdb's table is partial and in-frame only. The sample shows about 83,000 clones, 85% to 95% of them seen only once. The chain combines TRBV9 with TRBJ1-3, with D perhaps TRBD1 (5 bases). Sequenced sample: T cells isolated from PBMCs. The TCR comes from a human donor in good health. CDR3 sequence reads: CASSGQPGNTIYF. The CDR3 coding sequence is TGTGCCAGCAGCGGACAGCCAGGAAACACCATATATTTT.